These 24 T cell receptor beta chains came from one sample sequenced in a study of shared clonotypes between healthy human individuals. Sequenced by immunoSEQ multiplex PCR; TCRdb stores in-frame clones only, minus some. This table holds 2 million to 2.5 million clones, just under 95% found once. The sequenced sample was naive CD4+ T cells from PBMCs. Subset of the sample: CD45RA+ positively selected. These receptor sequences come from a man aged 18-30 years in good health. Some clones in this sample may be carry-over from other donors' samples.

The gene calls are TRBV6-1 and TRBJ2-7; 10 nucleotides line up with TRBD2. Germline assignment: CDR1 MNHNS and CDR2 SASEGT. V dropped 2 bases and J dropped 4; count of bases not matched to a gene: 2. CDR3 length: 14 residues. The CDR3 is CASSELAGVYEQYF. The DNA for the CDR3 is TGTGCCAGCAGTGAACTAGCGGGAGTGTACGAGCAGTACTTC.

V and J are TRBV9 and TRBJ2-2; D is undetermined. Trimming cost V 0 bases and J 1 base, with 7 bases left between them. CDR1 and CDR2 (germline): SGDLS, YYNGEE. The CDR3 extends over 15 amino acids. The CDR3 bases are TGTGCCAGCAGCGTAGTCGGTATGAACACCGGGGAGCTGTTTTTT. This sequence encodes CASSVVGMNTGELFF. Full variable domain (remainder filled in from reference TRBV9 and TRBJ2-2): DSGVTQTPKHLITATGQRVTLRCSPRSGDLSVYWYQQSLDQGLQFLIQYYNGEERAKGNILERFSAQQFPDLHSELNLSSLELGDSALYFCASSVVGMNTGELFFGEGSRLTVL.

This sequence joins TRBV7-3 and TRBJ1-1; no reliable D call. Germline V gene lookup returns CDR1 SGHTA and CDR2 FQGTGA. This CDR3 has 14 residues. With 1 base removed from V and 1 base from J, the gap between germline ends came to 7 bases. The CDR3 nucleotides read TGTGCCAGCAGCTTAAGGCGGGAGAACACTGAAGCTTTCTTT. It is translated as CASSLRRENTEAFF.

The count of this clone is one. V is TRBV5-6 and J is TRBJ2-7; no definite D call. Germline assignment: CDR1 SGHDT and CDR2 YYEEEE. Trimming took off 0 bases at V and 5 bases at J, with 12 bases between the two ends. The CDR3 is 14 amino acids. The DNA for the CDR3 is TGTGCCAGCAGCTTGGTACAGAGGCTCCACGAGCAGTACTTC. It codes for CASSLVQRLHEQYF.

The chain is built from TRBV28 and TRBJ2-5, with D possibly matching TRBD1 (8 bases). V lost 10 bases, J lost 14 bases, and 23 bases lay in between. Germline V lookup: CDR1 MDHEN, CDR2 SYDVKM. The CDR3 runs 12 residues. CDR3 sequence (DNA): TGTGCCACTTCCCGGACAGGGAGGGGCAGTTACTTC. It yields the protein CATSRTGRGSYF.

This clone occurred once. V gene TRBV19 combines with J gene TRBJ1-5; no firm D call. Per the germline V gene, CDR1 is LNHDA and CDR2 is SQIVND (reference sequence). This CDR3 contains 15 residues. Trimming removed 3 bases from V and 0 bases from J, with 9 bases in between. CDR3 protein: CASSIMGYSNQPQHF. CDR3 nucleotide sequence: TGTGCCAGTAGTATCATGGGGTATAGCAATCAGCCCCAGCATTTT.

The V call is TRBV11-2, the J call TRBJ1-1, with D possibly being TRBD1 (6 bases). The germline CDR1 and CDR2 sequences are SGHAT and FQNNGV. V dropped 5 bases and J dropped 0 bases, with 16 bases sitting between them. The CDR3 runs 16 residues. The CDR3 DNA reads TGTGCCAGCAGCAGTTCTAGGGGGGCGCTGAACACTGAAGCTTTCTTT. It encodes CASSSSRGALNTEAFF. Supplemented by reference TRBV11-2 and TRBJ1-1, the full variable domain reads EAGVAQSPRYKIIEKRQSVAFWCNPISGHATLYWYQQILGQGPKLLIQFQNNGVVDDSQLPKDRFSAERLKGVDSTLKIQPAKLEDSAVYLCASSSSRGALNTEAFFGQGTRLTVV.

This chain links TRBV6-6 with TRBJ2-5; D not certain. Germline values: CDR1 MNHNY, CDR2 SVGAGI (reference sequence). The CDR3 loop spans 14 amino acids. V lost 2 bases and J 3 bases, leaving 10 bases between the germline ends. Here the CDR3 reads CASSYERLEETQYF. The CDR3 nucleotides are TGTGCCAGCAGTTACGAAAGGCTCGAAGAGACCCAGTACTTC.

This clone was recorded once. The chain couples TRBV19 to TRBJ1-2; D is uncertain. This CDR3 is 14 amino acids long. The V end was cut by 1 base, the J end by 8 bases, with 14 bases between. Germline loops: CDR1 LNHDA, CDR2 SQIVND (reference sequence). The DNA of the CDR3 is TGTGCCAGTAGTATAGGGGGTCCCACTTGGGGCTACACCTTC. Encoded protein: CASSIGGPTWGYTF.

The chain joins TRBV6-6 to TRBJ1-3, with a tentative D call TRBD1 (6 bases). The CDR3 is 16 amino acids. Germline V CDR1 and CDR2: MNHNY, SVGAGI (reference sequence). V lost 0 bases to trimming and J lost 0 bases, with 9 bases between them. CDR3 bases: TGTGCCAGCAGTTACTCAGACAGGCCCTCTGGAAACACCATATATTTT. It encodes CASSYSDRPSGNTIYF.

The chain has TRBV19 and TRBJ1-1; the D gene is possibly TRBD1 (6 bases). The CDR3 length is 15 residues. V lost 4 bases and J 3 bases, leaving 15 bases between the germline ends. CDR1 is LNHDA and CDR2 is SQIVND in the germline V gene (reference sequence). DNA of the CDR3: TGTGCCAGTAGTACACCAGGGGTCGGGTACACTGAAGCTTTCTTT. It yields the protein CASSTPGVGYTEAFF.

J is TRBJ2-1 and V is TRBV7-2; TRBD2 matches 10 bases. This CDR3 spans 15 amino acids. Germline values: CDR1 SGHTA, CDR2 FQGNSA. Losses at the gene ends were 6 bases for V and 6 bases for J; bases not matched to a gene: 8. The CDR3 sequence: CASSQAGTSVNEQFF. In nucleotides, the CDR3 is TGTGCCAGCAGTCAAGCCGGGACTAGCGTCAATGAGCAGTTCTTC.

V and J are TRBV7-7 and TRBJ1-3; 8 nucleotides agree with TRBD1. The CDR3 contains 18 residues. The V gene end was trimmed by 2 bases and the J gene end by 5 bases; junction bases not matched to a gene: 14. Germline loops: CDR1 SSHAT, CDR2 FNYEAQ (reference sequence). The DNA for the CDR3 is TGTGCCAGCAGCTTACTGGACAGGGAAAACGGAGTAAGAAACACCATATATTTT. This encodes CASSLLDRENGVRNTIYF.

V usage is TRBV6-1 and J usage is TRBJ2-7; possible D gene TRBD2, 5 bases. Germline CDR1 MNHNS, CDR2 SASEGT. Trimming pared 8 bases from V and 3 bases from J, leaving 11 bases between. The CDR3 runs to 12 residues. The CDR3 region is CASEAGLYEQYF. In DNA, the CDR3 is TGTGCCAGCGAGGCGGGCCTCTACGAGCAGTACTTC.

The J gene is TRBJ2-7, the V gene TRBV5-4; D is undetermined. The CDR3 loop spans 14 amino acids. Per germline, CDR1 SGHNT and CDR2 YYREEE (reference sequence). V was trimmed by 1 base and J by 4 bases, leaving 12 bases between them. The DNA of the CDR3 is TGTGCCAGCAGCTTGTTTGGGGTTAGGTACGAGCAGTACTTC. It codes for CASSLFGVRYEQYF.

The chain employs TRBV6-5 and TRBJ2-7; unclear D gene. V was trimmed by 0 bases and J by 2 bases, leaving 14 bases between them. This CDR3 is 16 amino acids long. The germline V gene has CDR1 MNHEY and CDR2 SVGAGI. The CDR3 is CASSYSRLASPYEQYF. As DNA, the CDR3 is TGTGCCAGCAGTTACTCGCGGCTCGCCAGCCCCTACGAGCAGTACTTC.

CDR3 residues: CASSERLAGQETQYF. CDR3 coding DNA: TGTGCCAGCAGCGAAAGACTAGCGGGTCAAGAGACCCAGTACTTC. The chain combines TRBV5-4 with TRBJ2-5; 10 nucleotides align to TRBD2. The CDR3 consists of 15 residues. The trim removed 4 bases at V and 2 bases at J, leaving 5 bases unmatched. Germline CDR1 reads SGHNT; CDR2 reads YYREEE (reference sequence). The entire variable domain, with the rest obtained from reference TRBV5-4 and TRBJ2-5, is as follows: ETGVTQSPTHLIKTRGQQVTLRCSSQSGHNTVSWYQQALGQGPQFIFQYYREEENGRGNFPPRFSGLQFPNYSSELNVNALELDDSALYLCASSERLAGQETQYFGPGTRLLVL.

CDR3 protein: CASRGRGTGELFF. CDR3 nucleotide sequence: TGTGCCAGCAGAGGGAGGGGTACCGGGGAGCTGTTTTTT. The chain recombines TRBV6-1 with TRBJ2-2; TRBD2 matches 7 bases. Germline V gene lookup returns CDR1 MNHNS and CDR2 SASEGT. V lost 6 bases to trimming and J lost 5 bases; unmatched junction nucleotides: 3. The CDR3 has 13 residues.

The chain recombines TRBV6-5 with TRBJ2-2; D call uncertain. There are 15 residues in the CDR3. V lost 6 bases and J 0 bases, leaving 11 bases between the germline ends. Germline-derived CDR1 and CDR2 are MNHEY and SVGAGI. The CDR3 loop reads CASSPDGANTGELFF. The CDR3 DNA follows: TGTGCCAGCAGCCCAGACGGAGCGAACACCGGGGAGCTGTTTTTT.

The chain carries TRBV7-9 and TRBJ2-3, with TRBD2 as a possible D gene (5 bases). V was trimmed by 5 bases and J by 8 bases, leaving 14 bases between them. Germline V gene data show CDR1 as SEHNR and CDR2 as FQNEAQ (reference sequence). The CDR3 loop spans 13 amino acids. This CDR3 is CASSHSGTPTQYF. CDR3 bases: TGTGCCAGCAGCCACAGCGGTACCCCTACGCAGTATTTT.

The J gene is TRBJ1-4, the V gene TRBV30, with D perhaps TRBD1 (5 bases). Trimming took off 3 bases at V and 8 bases at J, with 16 bases between the two ends. The CDR3 sequence is 14 residues long. Germline V gene lookup returns CDR1 GTSNPN and CDR2 SVGIG (reference sequence). Here the CDR3 reads CAWRGRHGGEKLFF. The CDR3 DNA sequence: TGTGCCTGGAGGGGGCGCCACGGTGGGGAAAAACTGTTTTTT.

The chain employs TRBV2 and TRBJ1-1; D not certain. Germline assignment: CDR1 SNHLY and CDR2 FYNNEI. The CDR3 sequence is 14 residues long. Trimming pared 5 bases from V and 3 bases from J, leaving 13 bases between. In nucleotides, the CDR3 is TGTGCCAGCAGTATCGAGATGCGAGACACTGAAGCTTTCTTT. Translating it yields CASSIEMRDTEAFF.

The chain links TRBV27 to TRBJ2-7, with TRBD2 as a possible D gene (6 bases). CDR1 MNHEY and CDR2 SMNVEV come from the germline V gene (reference sequence). V lost 5 bases and J lost 2, with 16 bases in between. The CDR3 extends over 15 amino acids. The CDR3 sequence is CASSPRVADTYEQYF. For the CDR3, the DNA is TGTGCCAGCAGTCCAAGGGTAGCGGATACCTACGAGCAGTACTTC.

This chain links TRBV28 with TRBJ2-3; D possibly corresponds to TRBD1 (6 bases). V was clipped by 5 bases and J by 6 bases, with 21 bases between them. Germline V gene lookup returns CDR1 MDHEN and CDR2 SYDVKM. This CDR3 contains 16 residues. The CDR3 spells CASSRSGQSRGDTQYF. The CDR3 DNA follows: TGTGCCAGCAGTCGATCCGGACAGTCGAGGGGGGATACGCAGTATTTT.